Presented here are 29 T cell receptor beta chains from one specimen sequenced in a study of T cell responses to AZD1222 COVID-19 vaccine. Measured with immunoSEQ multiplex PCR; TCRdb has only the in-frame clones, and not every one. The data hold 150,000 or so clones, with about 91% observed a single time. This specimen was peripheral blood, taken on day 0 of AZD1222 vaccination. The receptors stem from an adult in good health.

CDR3 nucleotide sequence: TGTGCCAGTAGACGACAGAATTCCCACGAGCAGTACTTC. Translation gives CASRRQNSHEQYF. The gene calls are TRBV19 and TRBJ2-7; D is possibly TRBD1 (5 bases). Trimming cost V 6 bases and J 5 bases, with 14 bases left between them. From germline, CDR1 is LNHDA and CDR2 SQIVND (reference sequence). The CDR3 length is 13 residues.

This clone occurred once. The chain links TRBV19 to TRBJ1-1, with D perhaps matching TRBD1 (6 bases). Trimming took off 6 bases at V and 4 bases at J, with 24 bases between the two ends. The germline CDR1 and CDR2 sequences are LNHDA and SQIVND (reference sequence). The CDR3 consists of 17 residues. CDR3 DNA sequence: TGTGCCAGTAGGTGGGGCCGGAAAGGGGTAGGGGGCACTGAAGCTTTCTTT. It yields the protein CASRWGRKGVGGTEAFF.

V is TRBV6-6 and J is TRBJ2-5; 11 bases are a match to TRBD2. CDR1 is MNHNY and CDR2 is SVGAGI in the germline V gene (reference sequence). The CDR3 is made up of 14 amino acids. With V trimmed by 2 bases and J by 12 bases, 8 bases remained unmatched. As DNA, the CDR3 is TGTGCCAGCAGTTACGACGGACTAGCGGGTACTAAGTACTTC. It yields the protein CASSYDGLAGTKYF.

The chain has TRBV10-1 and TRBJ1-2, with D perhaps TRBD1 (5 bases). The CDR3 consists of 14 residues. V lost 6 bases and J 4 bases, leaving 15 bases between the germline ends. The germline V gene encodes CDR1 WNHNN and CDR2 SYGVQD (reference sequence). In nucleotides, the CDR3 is TGCGCCAGCAGACCACCCGGGGGAGGCTATGGCTACACCTTC. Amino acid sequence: CASRPPGGGYGYTF.

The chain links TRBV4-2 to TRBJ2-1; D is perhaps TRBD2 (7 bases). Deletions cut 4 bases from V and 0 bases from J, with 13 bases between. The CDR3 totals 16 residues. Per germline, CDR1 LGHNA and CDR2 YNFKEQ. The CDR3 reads CASSPEGGASYNEQFF. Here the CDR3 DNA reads TGTGCCAGCAGCCCCGAGGGGGGGGCCTCCTACAATGAGCAGTTCTTC.

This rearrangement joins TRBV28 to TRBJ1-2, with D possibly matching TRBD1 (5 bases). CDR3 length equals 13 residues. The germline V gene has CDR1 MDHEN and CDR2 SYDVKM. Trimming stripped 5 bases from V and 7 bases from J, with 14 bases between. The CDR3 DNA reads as TGTGCCAGCAGTATCTTCCTGGGGGGTGGCTACACCTTC. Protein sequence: CASSIFLGGGYTF.

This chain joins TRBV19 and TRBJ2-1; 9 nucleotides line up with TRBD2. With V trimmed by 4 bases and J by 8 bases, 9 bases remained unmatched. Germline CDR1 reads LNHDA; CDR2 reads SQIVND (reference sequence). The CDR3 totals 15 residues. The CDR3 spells CASSNSGRGSDEQFF. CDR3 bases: TGTGCCAGTAGTAATAGCGGGAGAGGTTCCGATGAGCAGTTCTTC.

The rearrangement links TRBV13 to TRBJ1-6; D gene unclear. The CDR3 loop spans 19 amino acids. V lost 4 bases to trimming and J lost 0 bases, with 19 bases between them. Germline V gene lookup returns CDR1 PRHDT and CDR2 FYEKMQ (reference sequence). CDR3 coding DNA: TGTGCCAGCAGCTCTACCTATGGGGTCGGGAGCTCCTATAATTCACCCCTCCACTTT. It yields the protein CASSSTYGVGSSYNSPLHF.

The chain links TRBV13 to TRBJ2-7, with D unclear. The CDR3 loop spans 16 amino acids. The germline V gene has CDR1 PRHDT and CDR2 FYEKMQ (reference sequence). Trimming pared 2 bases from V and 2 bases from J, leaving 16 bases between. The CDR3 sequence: CASSLWFSAFPYEQYF. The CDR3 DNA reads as TGTGCCAGCAGCTTATGGTTCTCGGCTTTTCCCTACGAGCAGTACTTC.

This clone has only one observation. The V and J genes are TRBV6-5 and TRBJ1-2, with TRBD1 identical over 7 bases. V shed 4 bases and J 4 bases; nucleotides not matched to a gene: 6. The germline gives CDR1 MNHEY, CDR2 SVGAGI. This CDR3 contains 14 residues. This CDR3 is CASSSQGRGYGYTF. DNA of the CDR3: TGTGCCAGCAGTTCACAGGGGCGCGGCTATGGCTACACCTTC.

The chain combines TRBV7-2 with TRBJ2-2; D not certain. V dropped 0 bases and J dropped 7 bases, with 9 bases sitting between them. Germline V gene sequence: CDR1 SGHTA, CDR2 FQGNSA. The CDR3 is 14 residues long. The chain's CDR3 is CASSLAATNGELFF. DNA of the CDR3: TGTGCCAGCAGCTTAGCGGCTACCAACGGGGAGCTGTTTTTT. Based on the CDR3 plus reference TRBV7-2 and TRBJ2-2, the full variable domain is GAGVSQSPSNKVTEKGKDVELRCDPISGHTALYWYRQSLGQGLEFLIYFQGNSAPDKSGLPSDRFSAERTGGSVSTLTIQRTQQEDSAVYLCASSLAATNGELFFGEGSRLTVL.

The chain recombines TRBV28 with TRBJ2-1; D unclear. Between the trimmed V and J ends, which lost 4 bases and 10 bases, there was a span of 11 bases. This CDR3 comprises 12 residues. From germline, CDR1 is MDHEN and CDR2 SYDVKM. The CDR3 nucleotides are TGTGCCAGCAGTTCCCCGCTTCGGGAGCAGTTCTTC. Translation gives CASSSPLREQFF.

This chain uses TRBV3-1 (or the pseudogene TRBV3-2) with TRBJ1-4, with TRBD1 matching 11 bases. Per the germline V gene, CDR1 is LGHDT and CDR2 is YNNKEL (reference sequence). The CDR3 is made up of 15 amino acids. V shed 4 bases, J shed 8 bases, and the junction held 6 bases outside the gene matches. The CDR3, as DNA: TGTGCCAGCAGCCCAACGGGACAGGGGGGCGAAAAACTGTTTTTT. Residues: CASSPTGQGGEKLFF.

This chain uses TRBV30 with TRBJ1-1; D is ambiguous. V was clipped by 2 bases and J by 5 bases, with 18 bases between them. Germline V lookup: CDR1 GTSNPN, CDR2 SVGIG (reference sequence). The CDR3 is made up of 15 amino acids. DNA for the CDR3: TGTGCCTGGAGTTACGGACGGGCCCAAGAGACTGAAGCTTTCTTT. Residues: CAWSYGRAQETEAFF.

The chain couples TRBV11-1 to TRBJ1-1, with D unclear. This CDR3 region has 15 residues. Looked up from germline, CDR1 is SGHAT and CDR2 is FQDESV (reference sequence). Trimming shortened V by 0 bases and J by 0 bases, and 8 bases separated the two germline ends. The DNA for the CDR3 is TGTGCCAGCAGCTTAGCGCTAGGGCTGAACACTGAAGCTTTCTTT. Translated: CASSLALGLNTEAFF.

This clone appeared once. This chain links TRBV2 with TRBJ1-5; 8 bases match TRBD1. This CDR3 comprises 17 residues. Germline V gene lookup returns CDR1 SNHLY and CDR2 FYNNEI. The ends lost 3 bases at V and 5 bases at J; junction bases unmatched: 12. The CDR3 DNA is TGTGCCAGCAGTGAGGAGGACAGGGCGGTTGTGGATCAGCCCCAGCATTTT. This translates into CASSEEDRAVVDQPQHF.

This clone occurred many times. In DNA form, the CDR3 reads TGTGCCAGCAGCTTGGCGGCCTGGGGAGATACGCAGTATTTT. It yields the protein CASSLAAWGDTQYF. This chain joins TRBV7-8 and TRBJ2-3; D uncertain. CDR3 length equals 14 residues. Germline CDR1 reads SGHVS; CDR2 reads FQNEAQ. V was trimmed by 3 bases and J by 5 bases, leaving 12 bases between them.

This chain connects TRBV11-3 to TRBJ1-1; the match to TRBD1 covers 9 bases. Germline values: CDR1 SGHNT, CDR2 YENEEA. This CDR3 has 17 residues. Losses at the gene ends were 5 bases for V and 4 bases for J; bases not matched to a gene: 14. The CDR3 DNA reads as TGTGCCAGCAGCCCCCGGGACAGGGACGCATTGGCCACTGAAGCTTTCTTT. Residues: CASSPRDRDALATEAFF.

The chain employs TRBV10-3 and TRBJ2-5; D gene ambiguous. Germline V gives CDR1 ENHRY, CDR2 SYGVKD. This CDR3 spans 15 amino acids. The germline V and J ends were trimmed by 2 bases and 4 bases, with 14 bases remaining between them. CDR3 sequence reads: CAISEENNGLETQYF. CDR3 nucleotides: TGTGCCATCAGTGAGGAAAATAACGGCTTAGAGACCCAGTACTTC.

The CDR3 region has the DNA TGTGCCAGCAGCTCCAGCCTCGGAAACACCATATATTTT. Residues: CASSSSLGNTIYF. The gene calls are TRBV7-2 and TRBJ1-3; D is undetermined. Germline V gives CDR1 SGHTA, CDR2 FQGNSA. V lost 4 bases to trimming and J lost 4 bases, with 8 bases between them. The CDR3 spans 13 residues.

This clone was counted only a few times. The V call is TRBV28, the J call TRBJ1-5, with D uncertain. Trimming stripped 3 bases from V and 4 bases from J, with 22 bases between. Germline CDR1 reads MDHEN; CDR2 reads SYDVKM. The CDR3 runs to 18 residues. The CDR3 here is CASSFWRFSFLANQPQHF. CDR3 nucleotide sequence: TGTGCCAGCAGTTTTTGGAGGTTCAGTTTCCTAGCTAATCAGCCCCAGCATTTT.

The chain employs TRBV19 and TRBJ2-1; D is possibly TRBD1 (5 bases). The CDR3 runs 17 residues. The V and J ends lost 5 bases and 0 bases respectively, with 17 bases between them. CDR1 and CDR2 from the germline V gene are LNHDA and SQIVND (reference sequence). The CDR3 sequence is CASSHPFQGPSYNEQFF. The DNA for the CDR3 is TGTGCCAGTAGTCATCCGTTCCAGGGCCCCTCCTACAATGAGCAGTTCTTC.

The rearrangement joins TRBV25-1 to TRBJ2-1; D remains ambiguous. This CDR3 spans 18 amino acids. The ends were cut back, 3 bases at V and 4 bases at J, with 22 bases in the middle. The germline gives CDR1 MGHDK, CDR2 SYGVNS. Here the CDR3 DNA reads TGTGCCAGCAGTGAGCCCATGGGTCGAGGCGCACAGTACAATGAGCAGTTCTTC. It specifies CASSEPMGRGAQYNEQFF.

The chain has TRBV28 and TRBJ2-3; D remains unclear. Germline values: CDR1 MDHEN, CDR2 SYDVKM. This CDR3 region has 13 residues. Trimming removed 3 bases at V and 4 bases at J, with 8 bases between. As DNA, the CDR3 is TGTGCCAGCAGTTTCGGTGGGGCAGATACGCAGTATTTT. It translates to CASSFGGADTQYF.

The CDR3 protein is CSTRTAPNYGYTF. The CDR3, as DNA: TGCAGCACTCGGACAGCACCTAACTATGGCTACACCTTC. This chain connects TRBV29-1 to TRBJ1-2, with D perhaps matching TRBD1 (6 bases). Germline lookup yields CDR1 SQVTM and CDR2 ANQGSEA. The CDR3 extends over 13 amino acids. The V and J ends lost 8 bases and 0 bases respectively, with 13 bases between them.

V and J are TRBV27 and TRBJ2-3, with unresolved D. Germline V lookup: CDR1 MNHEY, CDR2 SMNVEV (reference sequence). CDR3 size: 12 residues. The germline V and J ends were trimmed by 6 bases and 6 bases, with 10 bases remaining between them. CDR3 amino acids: CASSPGWDTQYF. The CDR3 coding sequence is TGTGCCAGCAGCCCCGGGTGGGATACGCAGTATTTT.

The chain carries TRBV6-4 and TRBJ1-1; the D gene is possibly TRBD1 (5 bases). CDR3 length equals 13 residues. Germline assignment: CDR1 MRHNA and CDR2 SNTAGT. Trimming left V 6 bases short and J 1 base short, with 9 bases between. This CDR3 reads CASSQQENTEAFF. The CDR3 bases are TGTGCCAGCAGCCAACAGGAGAACACTGAAGCTTTCTTT.

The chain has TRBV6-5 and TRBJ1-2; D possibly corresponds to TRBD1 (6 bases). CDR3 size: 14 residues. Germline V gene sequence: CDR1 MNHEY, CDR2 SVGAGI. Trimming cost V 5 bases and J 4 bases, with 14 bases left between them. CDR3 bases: TGTGCCAGCAGTACAGGGACAACCCGCTATGGCTACACCTTC. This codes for CASSTGTTRYGYTF.

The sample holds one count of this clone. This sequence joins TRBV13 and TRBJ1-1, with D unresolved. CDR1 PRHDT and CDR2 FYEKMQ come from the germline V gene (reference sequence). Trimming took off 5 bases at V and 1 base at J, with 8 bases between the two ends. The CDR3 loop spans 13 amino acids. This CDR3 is CASSLDENTEAFF. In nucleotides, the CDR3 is TGTGCCAGCAGCCTGGACGAGAACACTGAAGCTTTCTTT. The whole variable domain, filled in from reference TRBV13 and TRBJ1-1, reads AAGVIQSPRHLIKEKRETATLKCYPIPRHDTVYWYQQGPGQDPQFLISFYEKMQSDKGSIPDRFSAQQFSDYHSELNMSSLELGDSALYFCASSLDENTEAFFGQGTRLTVV.